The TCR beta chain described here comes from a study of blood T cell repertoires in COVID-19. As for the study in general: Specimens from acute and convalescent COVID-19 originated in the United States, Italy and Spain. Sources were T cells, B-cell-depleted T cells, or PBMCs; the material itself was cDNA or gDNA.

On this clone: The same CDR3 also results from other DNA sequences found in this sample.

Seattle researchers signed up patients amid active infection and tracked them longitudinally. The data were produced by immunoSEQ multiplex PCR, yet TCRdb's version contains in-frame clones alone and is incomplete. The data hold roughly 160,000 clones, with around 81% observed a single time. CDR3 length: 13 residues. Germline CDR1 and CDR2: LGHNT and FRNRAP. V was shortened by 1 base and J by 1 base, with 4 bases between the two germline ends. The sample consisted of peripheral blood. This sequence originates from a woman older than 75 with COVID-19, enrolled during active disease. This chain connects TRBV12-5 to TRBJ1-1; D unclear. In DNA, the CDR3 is TGTGCTAGTGGTTTGGCGGGGAACACTGAAGCTTTCTTT. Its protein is CASGLAGNTEAFF.